This T cell receptor (beta chain) was retrieved from a study of glioma-infiltrating T cells. Study conclusions and caveats: Above-expected tissue-blood divergence occurred in all gliomas, most in low-grade ones.

This clonotype occurred many times. The antigen is unknown. Amplification of TCR alpha and beta CDR3 regions from RNA used iRepertoire nested multiplex PCR. Tissue mRNA or PBMC total RNA, 100-400 ng, went into one-step reverse transcription and amplification. One entry per CDR3 protein, called by TCRdb with MiXCR from the multiplex PCR reads. The top ten clones hold 35% to 40% of a sample with roughly 100,000 distinct CDR3 sequences, about 40% of them seen once. CDR1 is DFQATT and CDR2 is SNEGSKA in the germline V gene (reference sequence). The ends lost 2 bases at V and 5 bases at J; junction bases unmatched: 5. The CDR3 has 14 amino acids.

The gene calls are TRBV20-1 and TRBJ2-1; 8 bases are shared with TRBD2. The sequence derives from a human donor with low-grade glioma or glioblastoma, undergoing nonglioma brain surgery, or in good health (not recorded which). Input material: glioma tissue, nonneoplastic brain tissue, or PBMCs (not recorded which). This chain's CDR3 is CSARTGGPDNEQFF. The DNA for the CDR3 is TGCAGTGCTAGAACGGGAGGGCCGGACAATGAGCAGTTCTTC.